These 29 T cell receptor beta chains were all obtained from the same sample, sequenced in a study of blood T cell repertoires in COVID-19. The repertoire was sequenced with immunoSEQ multiplex PCR; TCRdb's copy has only in-frame clones and lacks some. Among 200,000 to 250,000 clones listed, 86% were seen once. The sequencing sample was made of PBMCs or T cells enriched from blood (not recorded which). These receptors all stem from a middle-aged woman with acute COVID-19.

This clone was seen a single time. The CDR3 here is CASSAGGFEQYF. CDR3 sequence (DNA): TGTGCCAGCAGTGCAGGAGGCTTCGAGCAGTACTTC. The genes are TRBV2 and TRBJ2-7, with D tentatively TRBD2 (5 bases). V lost 4 bases to trimming and J lost 6 bases, with 10 bases between them. The CDR3 has 12 amino acids. Germline V CDR1 and CDR2: SNHLY, FYNNEI.

The genes are TRBV7-3 and TRBJ1-1; the D is unclear. The CDR3 covers 14 residues. In germline, CDR1 is SGHTA, CDR2 FQGTGA. V was shortened by 1 base and J by 1 base, with 7 bases between the two germline ends. CDR3 in DNA: TGTGCCAGCAGCTTAAATTACAAGAACACTGAAGCTTTCTTT. This translates into CASSLNYKNTEAFF.

This chain joins TRBV28 and TRBJ2-5, with D possibly matching TRBD2 (5 bases). There are 16 residues in the CDR3. Trimming pared 3 bases from V and 2 bases from J, leaving 16 bases between. The germline V gene has CDR1 MDHEN and CDR2 SYDVKM. Here the CDR3 reads CASSFWGDIQQETQYF. The CDR3 DNA reads TGTGCCAGCAGTTTCTGGGGAGACATCCAACAAGAGACCCAGTACTTC.

The rearrangement joins TRBV2 to TRBJ1-6; weak D call: TRBD1 (5 bases). V was trimmed by 7 bases and J by 10 bases, leaving 17 bases between them. Germline assignment: CDR1 SNHLY and CDR2 FYNNEI. The CDR3 is 14 amino acids. The CDR3 bases are TGTGCCAGCAAGTCCGACAGCCTGGAGTCACCCCTCCACTTT. Translating it yields CASKSDSLESPLHF.

The chain couples TRBV5-6 to TRBJ2-7; 7 bases align to TRBD2. V gave up 0 bases and J gave up 4 bases; unmatched junction bases: 7. Germline values: CDR1 SGHDT, CDR2 YYEEEE. CDR3 length equals 15 residues. The CDR3 here is CASSLGSSGYYEQYF. CDR3 in DNA: TGTGCCAGCAGCTTGGGGTCTAGCGGCTATTACGAGCAGTACTTC. Full variable domain (remainder filled in from reference TRBV5-6 and TRBJ2-7): DAGVTQSPTHLIKTRGQQVTLRCSPKSGHDTVSWYQQALGQGPQFIFQYYEEEERQRGNFPDRFSGHQFPNYSSELNVNALLLGDSALYLCASSLGSSGYYEQYFGPGTRLTVT.

The CDR3 region has the DNA TGTGCCAGCAGCATTACTAGCGCTACCACAGATACGCAGTATTTT. Residues: CASSITSATTDTQYF. This chain links TRBV7-8 with TRBJ2-3; 7 bases agree with TRBD2. V dropped 5 bases and J dropped 2; count of bases not matched to a gene: 7. Germline assignment: CDR1 SGHVS and CDR2 FQNEAQ. The CDR3 consists of 15 residues.

The chain recombines TRBV9 with TRBJ1-2, with D possibly matching TRBD1 (5 bases). From germline, CDR1 is SGDLS and CDR2 YYNGEE. CDR3 size: 12 residues. V was shortened by 10 bases and J by 4 bases, with 14 bases between the two germline ends. The CDR3 DNA follows: TGTGCCCGACACGACAGACGCTATGGCTACACCTTC. This gives the protein CARHDRRYGYTF.

V usage is TRBV19 and J usage is TRBJ1-1, with a weak D call TRBD1 (6 bases). CDR3 length: 17 residues. Trimming removed 3 bases at V and 0 bases at J, with 17 bases between. The germline gives CDR1 LNHDA, CDR2 SQIVND (reference sequence). The CDR3 loop reads CASSMVGQSLMNTEAFF. For the CDR3, the DNA is TGTGCCAGTAGTATGGTCGGACAGTCCCTCATGAACACTGAAGCTTTCTTT.

The chain couples TRBV7-9 to TRBJ2-7; TRBD1 agrees at 11 bases. Germline CDR1 is SEHNR and CDR2 is FQNEAQ (reference sequence). This CDR3 is built from 15 residues. With V trimmed by 4 bases and J by 3 bases, 5 bases remained unmatched. The CDR3 loop reads CASSSTGTGGYEQYF. CDR3 nucleotide sequence: TGTGCCAGCAGCTCCACCGGGACAGGGGGCTACGAGCAGTACTTC.

V is TRBV5-1 and J is TRBJ2-5, with TRBD1 matching over 7 bases. The CDR3 is made up of 15 amino acids. Trimming took 1 base from V and 0 from J; bases not matched to a gene: 3. Germline assignment: CDR1 SGHRS and CDR2 YFSETQ. DNA of the CDR3: TGCGCCAGCAGCTTGATGGGACAGTACCAAGAGACCCAGTACTTC. Its protein product is CASSLMGQYQETQYF.

CDR3 DNA: TGTGCCAGCAGCCAAGATCCCGGGGTTGAGGGGTACTTC. It encodes CASSQDPGVEGYF. The chain is built from TRBV14 and TRBJ2-7; D perhaps matches TRBD2 (5 bases). The germline V gene encodes CDR1 SGHDN and CDR2 FVKESK. Between the trimmed V and J ends, which lost 0 bases and 12 bases, there was a span of 15 bases. This CDR3 spans 13 amino acids.

This chain connects TRBV11-2 to TRBJ1-2; 7 nucleotides match TRBD1. Trimming removed 0 bases from V and 5 bases from J; junction bases left unmatched: 6. CDR1 is SGHAT and CDR2 is FQNNGV in the germline V gene. The CDR3 totals 15 residues. The CDR3: CASSLDVPGGYGYTF. DNA of the CDR3: TGTGCCAGCAGCTTAGATGTTCCAGGGGGGTATGGCTACACCTTC.

The rearrangement links TRBV15 to TRBJ2-1, with 12 positions matching TRBD1. Germline CDR1 and CDR2: LNHNV and YYDKDF (reference sequence). The CDR3 has 20 amino acids. The J segment lost 3 bases and the V segment lost 0 bases, leaving 12 bases of the junction unmatched. The CDR3 loop is CATSRDSIYGTGGFYNEQFF. In DNA form, the CDR3 reads TGTGCCACCAGCAGAGATTCGATTTACGGGACAGGGGGCTTCTACAATGAGCAGTTCTTC.

The chain links TRBV27 to TRBJ1-2, with a possible D match to TRBD1 (6 bases). The V end lost 7 bases, the J end lost 6 bases, and 12 bases lay between the germline ends. From germline, CDR1 is MNHEY and CDR2 SMNVEV (reference sequence). The CDR3 is 12 residues long. CDR3: CASKGGVNGYTF. In DNA form, the CDR3 reads TGTGCCAGCAAGGGGGGGGTTAATGGCTACACCTTC.

The genes are TRBV7-6 and TRBJ2-7; the match to TRBD1 covers 9 bases. This CDR3 has 16 amino acids. Germline V CDR1 and CDR2: SGHVS, FNYEAQ. Trimming removed 1 base from V and 5 bases from J; junction bases left unmatched: 9. Here the CDR3 DNA reads TGTGCCAGCAGCTTAGGGGAGCCGACAGGGGGGAACGAGCAGTACTTC. Protein sequence: CASSLGEPTGGNEQYF.

The chain carries TRBV11-2 and TRBJ2-7, with a possible D match to TRBD2 (5 bases). V was pared by 1 base and J by 2 bases, with 15 bases between. Per the germline V gene, CDR1 is SGHAT and CDR2 is FQNNGV. The CDR3 totals 16 residues. CDR3 bases: TGTGCCAGCAGCTTAGTCTCCCCTCGGGGTACCTACGAGCAGTACTTC. This sequence encodes CASSLVSPRGTYEQYF.

CDR3 sequence (DNA): TGTGCCAGCAGCTCGGACTTGTCAATCACAGATACGCAGTATTTT. Residues: CASSSDLSITDTQYF. The chain has TRBV7-6 and TRBJ2-3; a weak D match, TRBD2 (5 bases). Germline V gene data show CDR1 as SGHVS and CDR2 as FNYEAQ. This CDR3 comprises 15 residues. V lost 4 bases to trimming and J lost 2 bases, with 13 bases between them.

V and J are TRBV28 and TRBJ1-4; possibly TRBD1 for D (5 bases). CDR3 length equals 13 residues. V dropped 10 bases and J dropped 11 bases, with 20 bases sitting between them. Looked up from germline, CDR1 is MDHEN and CDR2 is SYDVKM. For the CDR3, the DNA is TGTGCCACCTCAGCTGGGGGGGAGAATAAACTGTTTTTT. Protein product: CATSAGGENKLFF.

This rearrangement joins TRBV28 to TRBJ1-5, with no clear D. V was clipped by 1 base and J by 2 bases, with 3 bases between them. The CDR3 sequence is 13 residues long. The germline V gene encodes CDR1 MDHEN and CDR2 SYDVKM. The DNA of the CDR3 is TGTGCCAGCAGTTTATCTGGCAATCAGCCCCAGCATTTT. Its protein is CASSLSGNQPQHF.

The J gene is TRBJ1-1, the V gene TRBV6-6, with D maybe TRBD1 (5 bases). The CDR3 has 15 amino acids. Germline CDR1 MNHNY, CDR2 SVGAGI (reference sequence). V was shortened by 6 bases and J by 2 bases, with 16 bases between the two germline ends. CDR3 region: CASRTGGTLNTEAFF. DNA for the CDR3: TGTGCCAGCAGAACGGGAGGGACCCTAAACACTGAAGCTTTCTTT.

The CDR3: CAASEGQGDRQYF. Here the CDR3 DNA reads TGTGCCGCCTCGGAGGGCCAGGGAGATAGGCAGTACTTC. The chain is built from TRBV27 and TRBJ2-7; D may be TRBD2 (6 bases). In germline, CDR1 is MNHEY, CDR2 SMNVEV (reference sequence). V lost 11 bases, J lost 9 bases, and 23 bases lay in between. This CDR3 is built from 13 residues.

This chain joins TRBV19 and TRBJ1-4, with D uncertain. The CDR3 runs to 15 residues. V dropped 1 base and J dropped 6 bases, with 12 bases sitting between them. Germline CDR1 reads LNHDA; CDR2 reads SQIVND (reference sequence). The CDR3 reads CASSIGRNLYEKLFF. In nucleotides, the CDR3 is TGTGCCAGTAGTATAGGCAGGAACCTTTATGAAAAACTGTTTTTT.

This clone was seen a single time. The sample contains more than one DNA sequence encoding this CDR3. This rearrangement joins TRBV28 to TRBJ2-7, with 7 positions matching TRBD2. The length of the CDR3 is 13 residues. The V and J ends lost 8 bases and 4 bases, in that order; junction bases with no gene match: 8. CDR1 is MDHEN and CDR2 is SYDVKM in the germline V gene. CDR3 coding DNA: TGTGCCAGCTCGCCGGGGGGTCTTTACGAGCAGTACTTC. As protein: CASSPGGLYEQYF.

This chain uses TRBV7-3 with TRBJ2-1; 9 bases match TRBD2. The junction had 6 bases not matched to a gene; V was cut back by 3 bases and J by 6 bases. Germline CDR1 is SGHTA and CDR2 is FQGTGA. The length of the CDR3 is 15 residues. The DNA of the CDR3 is TGTGCCAGCAGCTTCGGCGGGAGGGGAGGCAATGAGCAGTTCTTC. The encoded protein is CASSFGGRGGNEQFF.

This chain uses TRBV7-2 with TRBJ2-2; D not certain. This CDR3 has 18 residues. Germline V CDR1 and CDR2: SGHTA, FQGNSA. V lost 2 bases and J lost 3, with 19 bases in between. This CDR3 reads CASSLKPLAGTYTGELFF. DNA of the CDR3: TGTGCCAGCAGCTTAAAACCTTTGGCAGGAACGTACACCGGGGAGCTGTTTTTT. Full variable domain (rest looked up from reference TRBV7-2 and TRBJ2-2): GAGVSQSPSNKVTEKGKDVELRCDPISGHTALYWYRQSLGQGLEFLIYFQGNSAPDKSGLPSDRFSAERTGGSVSTLTIQRTQQEDSAVYLCASSLKPLAGTYTGELFFGEGSRLTVL.

The rearrangement links TRBV20-1 to TRBJ2-3; D is uncertain. This CDR3 is built from 13 residues. The germline V and J ends were trimmed by 3 bases and 0 bases, with 7 bases remaining between them. Germline CDR1 and CDR2: DFQATT and SNEGSKA (reference sequence). CDR3 in amino acids: CSASLASTDTQYF. The CDR3 DNA reads as TGCAGTGCTAGTTTAGCTAGCACAGATACGCAGTATTTT.

A few counts support this clone. The chain combines TRBV5-6 with TRBJ1-1; 7 nucleotides agree with TRBD1. This CDR3 spans 18 amino acids. The V and J ends lost 4 bases and 1 base, in that order; junction bases with no gene match: 16. Germline V gene sequence: CDR1 SGHDT, CDR2 YYEEEE. The CDR3: CASSPGQTAPKPNTEAFF. In nucleotides, the CDR3 is TGTGCCAGCAGCCCGGGACAGACAGCCCCAAAGCCGAACACTGAAGCTTTCTTT. The complete variable domain, with remaining parts taken from reference TRBV5-6 and TRBJ1-1, reads DAGVTQSPTHLIKTRGQQVTLRCSPKSGHDTVSWYQQALGQGPQFIFQYYEEEERQRGNFPDRFSGHQFPNYSSELNVNALLLGDSALYLCASSPGQTAPKPNTEAFFGQGTRLTVV.

The chain joins TRBV30 to TRBJ2-7; 7 bases are a match to TRBD2. With V trimmed by 2 bases and J by 0 bases, 10 bases remained unmatched. The germline gives CDR1 GTSNPN, CDR2 SVGIG (reference sequence). The CDR3 sequence is 16 residues long. Here the CDR3 DNA reads TGTGCCTGGAGTCCCAAACTAGCGCAAAGCTCCTACGAGCAGTACTTC. Amino acids: CAWSPKLAQSSYEQYF.

The chain recombines TRBV12-3 or TRBV12-4 with TRBJ1-1, with D tentatively TRBD1 (6 bases). CDR3 size: 13 residues. V lost 6 bases and J lost 4, with 12 bases in between. CDR3 nucleotides: TGTGCCAGCAGAAAGACAGGTCCCACTGAAGCTTTCTTT. As protein: CASRKTGPTEAFF.